Listed below are T cell receptor beta chains from one sample, sequenced in a study of tumor-infiltrating lymphocytes in primary liver carcinoma. Via MiXCR, TCRdb re-called the multiplex PCR reads, giving one row per CDR3 protein. The sample carries 320,000 or so distinct CDR3 sequences, 60% to 80% recorded once. The sequenced sample was peripheral blood. These TCRs come from a man aged 40-49 years with primary liver carcinoma and hepatitis B virus infection. CDR3s include the opening cysteine and the closing phenylalanine or tryptophan. The order of the fields is clone size, J gene, V gene, D gene, CDR3 DNA, CDR3 protein. A D gene is named only where the DNA matches it firmly. A row's size may be missing; if present it is once, few, many or a size class.

size: .; J: TRBJ2-7; V: TRBV6-2/TRBV6-3; D: TRBD2; DNA: TGTGCCAGCTGTTACTTGACTAGCGGGGTCTCCTACGAGCAGTACTTC; CDR3: CASCYLTSGVSYEQYF
size: many; J: TRBJ1-1; V: TRBV12-3/TRBV12-4; D: .; DNA: TGTGCCAGCAGTTTAAATGGTCCCAGGGGCGGGACTGAAGCTTTCTTT; CDR3: CASSLNGPRGGTEAFF
size: .; J: TRBJ1-1; V: TRBV30; D: .; DNA: TGTGCCTGGGTTCTCATTAATGCGGAAGCTTTCTTT; CDR3: CAWVLINAEAFF
size: .; J: TRBJ2-4; V: TRBV10-3; D: .; DNA: TGTGCCATCAGCGACAACTGGAAAGGCAAAAACATTCAGTACTTC; CDR3: CAISDNWKGKNIQYF
size: few; J: TRBJ2-2; V: TRBV5-4; D: TRBD2; DNA: TGTGCCAGCAGCTTGGGAAGCGCGGGAGTATTCACCGGGGAGCTGTTTTTT; CDR3: CASSLGSAGVFTGELFF
size: .; J: TRBJ2-5; V: TRBV14; D: .; DNA: TGTGCCAGCAGCCAAGATAAGACACATGCGAGGGCAGGGGAGACCCAGTACTTC; CDR3: CASSQDKTHARAGETQYF
size: .; J: TRBJ2-6; V: TRBV4-1; D: .; DNA: TGCGCCAGCAGCCGAGTTGGGGCTAACCTCCTGACTTTC; CDR3: CASSRVGANLLTF
size: .; J: TRBJ2-7; V: TRBV5-4; D: .; DNA: TGCGCCAGCAGCTTGGCTCCTAGCCACTACGAGCAGTACTTC; CDR3: CASSLAPSHYEQYF
size: .; J: TRBJ2-7; V: TRBV20-1; D: .; DNA: TGCAGTGCTAGAGGGAGACAGCGCTCCTACGAGCAGTACTTC; CDR3: CSARGRQRSYEQYF
size: few; J: TRBJ2-2; V: TRBV6-6; D: TRBD2; DNA: TGTGCCAGCAGGGACACGACATTAGCGGGAGTACCCACCGGGGAGCTGTTTTTT; CDR3: CASRDTTLAGVPTGELFF
size: few; J: TRBJ1-1; V: TRBV10-3; D: .; DNA: TGTGCCATCAGTGAGTCCCGATTGGGGAGCACTGAAGCTTTCTTT; CDR3: CAISESRLGSTEAFF
size: .; J: TRBJ2-1; V: TRBV11-2; D: .; DNA: TGTGCCATCAGCCCTAACAAGAAGGGAGCGAGTAGGCAGTTCTTC; CDR3: CAISPNKKGASRQFF
size: many; J: TRBJ2-5; V: TRBV5-4; D: TRBD2; DNA: TGTGCCAGCAGCTCGGGACTAGCGGATCAAGAGACCCAGTACTTC; CDR3: CASSSGLADQETQYF
size: .; J: TRBJ2-2; V: TRBV6-2/TRBV6-3; D: .; DNA: TGTGCCAGCAGTTGGACGGGGCCGAAGACCGGGGAGCTGTTTTTT; CDR3: CASSWTGPKTGELFF
size: .; J: TRBJ2-7; V: TRBV7-3; D: .; DNA: TGTGCCAGCAGCTCCACCGGCGGTGACGAGCAGTACTTC; CDR3: CASSSTGGDEQYF
size: .; J: TRBJ2-2; V: TRBV2; D: TRBD2; DNA: TGTGCCATCAGTGCCACTAGCGGGAGGAACACCGGGGAGCTGTTTTTT; CDR3: CAISATSGRNTGELFF
size: .; J: TRBJ2-7; V: TRBV7-9; D: .; DNA: TGTGCCAGCAGCTTAGCGAGTATCCCCTACGAGCAGTACTTC; CDR3: CASSLASIPYEQYF
size: .; J: TRBJ2-6; V: TRBV10-3; D: TRBD1; DNA: TGTGCCATCTGCCCAGGGGGAAGTGGGGCCTACGTTCTGACTTTC; CDR3: CAICPGGSGAYVLTF
size: .; J: TRBJ2-3; V: TRBV6-5; D: TRBD2; DNA: TGTGACAGCAACCCAGGACTAGCGAGAACAGATACGAAGTATTTT; CDR3: CDSNPGLARTDTKYF
size: many; J: TRBJ2-7; V: TRBV12-3/TRBV12-4; D: TRBD2; DNA: TGTGCCAGCAGTTCACCGCCCGGGACTAGCGGGCAATACGAGCAGTACTTC; CDR3: CASSSPPGTSGQYEQYF
size: many; J: TRBJ2-5; V: TRBV6-2/TRBV6-3; D: .; DNA: TGTGCCAGCAGTTACCTAGTAGGAGAGACCCAGTACTTC; CDR3: CASSYLVGETQYF
size: .; J: TRBJ2-1; V: TRBV6-2/TRBV6-3; D: .; DNA: TGTGTCAGCAGGGAAGCTTACAATGAGCAGTTCTTC; CDR3: CVSREAYNEQFF
size: .; J: TRBJ2-1; V: TRBV11-2; D: .; DNA: TGTGCCAGCAAGTCTAGCGACAACGAGCAGTTCTTC; CDR3: CASKSSDNEQFF